This T cell receptor (beta chain) came from a study of T cell clones after liver transplantation. The data were produced by immunoSEQ multiplex PCR, yet TCRdb's version contains in-frame clones alone and is incomplete. The sample contains 45,000 to 55,000 clones, roughly 84% of which appear only once. The CDR3 is 13 amino acids. Per germline, CDR1 SQVTM and CDR2 ANQGSEA. V was pared by 7 bases and J by 8 bases, with 17 bases between. Sequencing used CD4+ T cells from blood, obtained before liver transplant. The V gene is TRBV29-1, the J gene TRBJ1-4; tentatively, D is TRBD1 (5 bases). The source is a human donor who received a liver transplant. CDR3: CSAVRQGGEKLFF. In DNA form, the CDR3 reads TGCAGCGCCGTGAGGCAGGGTGGCGAAAAACTGTTTTTT.